This is a list of T cell receptor beta chains from one sample in a study of blood T cells in healthy people across ages. Each CDR3 protein is one row after TCRdb ran MiXCR on the 5' RACE reads. The table shows 1.8 million or so distinct CDR3 sequences, with more than 35% occurring only once. Sequencing was done on a sample of blood. Receptors originate from a human donor in good health. Both conserved end residues are part of each CDR3. The D gene is left open where the match is weak. Some rows mark clone size as missing; the rest say once, few, many or name a class of expanded clone.

j_call,d_call,clone_size,v_call,cdr3_aa,cdr3_nt
TRBJ2-7,TRBD1,NA,TRBV30,CAWSEGQGGVEQYF,TGTGCCTGGAGCGAGGGACAGGGAGGGGTCGAGCAGTACTTC
TRBJ1-6,NA,NA,TRBV7-9,CASSFERYNSPLHF,TGTGCCAGCAGCTTCGAGCGGTATAATTCACCCCTCCACTTT
TRBJ2-3,NA,few,TRBV24-1,CATSRWGETDTQYF,TGTGCCACCAGTAGGTGGGGAGAAACAGATACGCAGTATTTT
TRBJ2-2,NA,few,TRBV4-3,CASSRGFAGELFF,TGCGCCAGCAGCCGGGGATTCGCCGGGGAGCTGTTTTTT
TRBJ2-5,NA,NA,TRBV2,CASKYEGAGPQETQYF,TGTGCCAGCAAATATGAAGGGGCAGGCCCGCAAGAGACCCAGTACTTC
TRBJ2-3,NA,few,TRBV13,CASSDTGRQSTQYF,TGTGCCAGCAGCGACACGGGCCGCCAGTCTACGCAGTATTTT
TRBJ2-5,NA,NA,TRBV12-5,CASGLNSGGVQETQYF,TGTGCTAGTGGTTTGAATTCGGGCGGCGTCCAAGAGACCCAGTACTTC
TRBJ2-5,NA,NA,TRBV6-5,CASSYSPGQRGITAEQYF,TGTGCCAGCAGTTACTCACCGGGACAGCGGGGTATCACAGCTGAGCAGTACTTC
TRBJ2-7,NA,NA,TRBV20-1,CSAYREISTYEQYF,TGCAGTGCTTACAGGGAGATCAGTACCTACGAGCAGTACTTC
TRBJ2-3,TRBD2,few,TRBV7-9,CASSLGLAGGAADTQYF,TGTGCCAGCAGCTTAGGACTAGCGGGGGGGGCGGCAGATACGCAGTATTTT
TRBJ1-2,TRBD1,few,TRBV4-3,CASSHNRDRVFYGYTF,TGCGCCAGCAGCCACAATAGGGACAGGGTATTTTATGGCTACACCTTC
TRBJ2-1,NA,few,TRBV28,CASSPRLVDEQFF,TGTGCCAGCAGCCCTAGACTAGTGGATGAGCAGTTCTTC
TRBJ2-3,NA,few,TRBV7-2,CASSSTPGEQWYF,TGTGCCAGCAGCTCCACCCCAGGGGAACAGTGGTATTTT
TRBJ2-1,NA,few,TRBV12-3/TRBV12-4,CASSHRDPYNEQFF,TGTGCCAGCAGCCACCGGGACCCATACAATGAGCAGTTCTTC
TRBJ1-5,NA,NA,TRBV6-5,CASSLGQGTYQPQHF,TGTGCCAGCAGCCTTGGGCAGGGAACCTATCAGCCCCAGCATTTT
TRBJ1-1,TRBD1,few,TRBV7-8,CASSYDRASEAFF,TGTGCCAGCAGCTATGACAGGGCAAGCGAGGCTTTCTTT
TRBJ2-5,TRBD1,NA,TRBV7-2,CASSRETGVGETQYF,TGTGCCAGCAGTCGGGAAACAGGGGTTGGAGAGACCCAGTACTTC
TRBJ2-7,NA,NA,TRBV12-3/TRBV12-4,CASNLGLSSYEQYF,TGTGCCAGCAACCTGGGCCTGAGCTCCTACGAGCAGTACTTC
TRBJ2-1,TRBD1,NA,TRBV6-2/TRBV6-3,CASSTRKGGRDEQFF,TGTGCCAGCAGCACCCGTAAAGGGGGCAGGGATGAGCAGTTCTTC
TRBJ1-4,NA,NA,TRBV4-3,CASSQVSQDNEKLFF,TGCGCCAGCAGCCAAGTATCCCAGGACAATGAAAAACTGTTTTTT
TRBJ1-6,NA,NA,TRBV18,CASSLYLEANSPLHF,TGTGCCAGCTCACTCTACTTGGAGGCCAATTCACCCCTCCACTTT
TRBJ2-7,NA,NA,TRBV27,CASRRADIYEQYF,TGTGCCAGCAGAAGGGCAGATATCTACGAGCAGTACTTC
TRBJ2-1,TRBD1,NA,TRBV29-1,CSAKPTGTYNEQFF,TGCAGCGCGAAACCGACAGGGACCTACAATGAGCAGTTCTTC
TRBJ2-7,NA,few,TRBV27,CASSSHPGRVPYEQYF,TGTGCCAGCAGTTCCCACCCTGGCCGGGTCCCCTACGAGCAGTACTTC
TRBJ2-3,NA,NA,TRBV7-9,CASSGPEGGALTDTQYF,TGTGCCAGCAGCGGGCCAGAGGGCGGGGCGCTAACAGATACGCAGTATTTT
TRBJ2-7,NA,few,TRBV4-3,CASSQDYWGSSYEQYF,TGCGCCAGCAGCCAAGATTATTGGGGTAGCTCCTACGAGCAGTACTTC
TRBJ1-3,NA,NA,TRBV6-6,CASSSGLSSGNTIYF,TGTGCCAGCAGTTCGGGACTTTCCTCTGGAAACACCATATATTTT
TRBJ2-3,NA,NA,TRBV12-3/TRBV12-4,CASSFSSADAQYF,TGTGCCAGCAGTTTTTCCAGCGCAGATGCGCAGTATTTT